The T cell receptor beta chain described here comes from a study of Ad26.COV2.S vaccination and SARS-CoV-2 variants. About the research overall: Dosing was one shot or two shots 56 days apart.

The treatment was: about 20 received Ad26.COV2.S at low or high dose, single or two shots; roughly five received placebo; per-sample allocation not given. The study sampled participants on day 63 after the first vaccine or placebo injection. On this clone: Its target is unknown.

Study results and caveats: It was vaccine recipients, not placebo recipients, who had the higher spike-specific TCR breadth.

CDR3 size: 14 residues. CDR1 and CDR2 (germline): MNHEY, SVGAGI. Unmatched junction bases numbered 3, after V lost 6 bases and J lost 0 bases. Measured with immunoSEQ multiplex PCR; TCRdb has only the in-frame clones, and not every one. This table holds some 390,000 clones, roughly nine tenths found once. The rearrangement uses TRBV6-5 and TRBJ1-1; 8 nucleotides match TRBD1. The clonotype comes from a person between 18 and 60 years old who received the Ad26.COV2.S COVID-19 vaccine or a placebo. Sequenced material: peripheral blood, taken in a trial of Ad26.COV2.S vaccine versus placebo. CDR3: CASRWTGMNTEAFF. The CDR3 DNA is TGTGCCAGCAGATGGACAGGGATGAACACTGAAGCTTTCTTT.